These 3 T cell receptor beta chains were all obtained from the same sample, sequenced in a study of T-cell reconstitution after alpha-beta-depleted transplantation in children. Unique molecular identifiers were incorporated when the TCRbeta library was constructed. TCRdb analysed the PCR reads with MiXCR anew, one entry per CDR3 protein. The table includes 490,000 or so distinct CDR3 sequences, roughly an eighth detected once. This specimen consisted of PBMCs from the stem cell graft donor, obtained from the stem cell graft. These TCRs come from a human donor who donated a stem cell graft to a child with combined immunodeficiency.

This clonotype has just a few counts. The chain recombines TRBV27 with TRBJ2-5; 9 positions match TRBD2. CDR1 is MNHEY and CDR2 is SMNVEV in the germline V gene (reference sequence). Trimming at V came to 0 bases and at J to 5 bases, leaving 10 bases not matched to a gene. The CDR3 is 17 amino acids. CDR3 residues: CASSLSLAGVRSETQYF. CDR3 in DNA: TGTGCCAGCAGTTTATCATTAGCGGGAGTCAGGTCGGAGACCCAGTACTTC.

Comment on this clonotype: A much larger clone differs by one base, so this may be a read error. The CDR3, as DNA: TGTGCCAGCCTCCGAGAGGAGGGGGACGTGGGGGAGCTGTTTTTT. It yields the protein CASLREEGDVGELFF. V and J are TRBV6-2 or TRBV6-3 and TRBJ2-2; the D call may be TRBD1 or TRBD2 (6 bases each). The length of the CDR3 is 15 residues. The V gene lost 8 bases and the J gene lost 8 bases, with 21 bases spanning the gap. CDR1 MNHEY and CDR2 SVGEGT come from the germline V gene.

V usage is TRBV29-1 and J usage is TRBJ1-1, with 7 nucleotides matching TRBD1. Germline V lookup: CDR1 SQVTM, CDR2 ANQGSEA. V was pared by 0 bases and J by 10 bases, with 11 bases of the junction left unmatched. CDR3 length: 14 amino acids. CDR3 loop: CSVEDRRTGTIAFF. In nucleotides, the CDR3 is TGCAGCGTTGAAGATCGGAGGACAGGTACTATAGCTTTCTTT.